Given below is one TCR beta chain in context. The antigen is undetermined. The sample is drawn from a study of T cell responses to AZD1222 COVID-19 vaccine. Study-wide points: No day 14 peak samples; only post-peak repertoires were characterized. Increases in Spike-specific TCR breadth and depth were seen after two AZD1222 doses.

Profiled with immunoSEQ multiplex PCR; TCRdb holds only in-frame clones, not every one. Among 90,000 to 150,000 clones listed, about 82% were seen once. Second-dose groups at about 4 or about 12 weeks were pooled. This specimen consisted of peripheral blood, obtained 28 days after the second AZD1222 dose. The source of this sequence is an adult who received the AZD1222 COVID-19 vaccine.

The chain's CDR3 is CASSRRAVDTQYF. The CDR3 DNA reads TGTGCCAGCAGCCGCCGAGCTGTAGATACGCAGTATTTT. This chain connects TRBV11-2 to TRBJ2-3; D remains ambiguous. The germline V and J ends were trimmed by 5 bases and 5 bases, with 11 bases remaining between them. CDR1 and CDR2 from the germline V gene are SGHAT and FQNNGV. The CDR3 runs 13 residues. Based on the CDR3 plus reference TRBV11-2 and TRBJ2-3, the full variable domain is EAGVAQSPRYKIIEKRQSVAFWCNPISGHATLYWYQQILGQGPKLLIQFQNNGVVDDSQLPKDRFSAERLKGVDSTLKIQPAKLEDSAVYLCASSRRAVDTQYFGPGTRLTVL.